These 20 T cell receptor beta chains share one sample of origin, sequenced in a study of shared T cell receptors in the human thymus (dated by TCRdb to about 2021). The library was prepared using the immunoSEQ multiplex PCR assay. TCRdb retrieved this table from immuneACCESS and kept in-frame rearrangements only. Not all clones are present; in checked studies, unresolved V genes account for under half, and no reason is known for the remainder. This sample comprises 540,000 or so clones, approximately 80% of them detected only once. Clones ranked in the top ten supply about 0.014% of the sample. These data were also filed under a second study, of human thymus T cells.

The sample was thymocytes. The receptors were sampled from a boy under two years old with a congenital heart defect. Donor details come from another sample of the same person, matched by shared clones.

The V gene is TRBV11-2, the J gene TRBJ1-5; D is uncertain. With 0 bases removed from V and 4 bases from J, the gap between germline ends came to 7 bases. CDR1 is SGHAT, CDR2 FQNNGV, per germline. CDR3 length: 14 residues. CDR3 sequence reads: CASSLEGRNQPQHF. Here the CDR3 DNA reads TGTGCCAGCAGCTTAGAGGGCAGAAATCAGCCCCAGCATTTT.

This rearrangement joins TRBV27 to TRBJ2-2; 8 nucleotides line up with TRBD2. The CDR3 is 15 residues long. Germline V gene data show CDR1 as MNHEY and CDR2 as SMNVEV (reference sequence). V trimming: 7 bases; J trimming: 4 bases; junction bases outside the gene matches: 8. The CDR3 loop is CASTGASGPTGELFF. The CDR3 DNA sequence: TGTGCCAGCACAGGGGCTAGCGGGCCCACCGGGGAGCTGTTTTTT.

This sequence joins TRBV5-5 and TRBJ2-7, with 7 bases that match TRBD2. The CDR3 extends over 15 amino acids. J was trimmed by 4 bases and V by 4 bases; bases with no gene match: 11. The germline V gene encodes CDR1 SGHKS and CDR2 YYEKEE (reference sequence). CDR3 in amino acids: CASSPGLGDYYEQYF. The DNA for the CDR3 is TGTGCCAGCAGCCCTGGACTAGGAGACTATTACGAGCAGTACTTC.

This rearrangement joins TRBV6-1 to TRBJ1-4; possibly TRBD1 for D (6 bases). The CDR3 loop spans 14 amino acids. The V gene's germline CDR1 is MNHNS and CDR2 SASEGT. V lost 5 bases to trimming and J lost 3 bases, with 10 bases between them. CDR3 residues: CASSHRAPNEKLFF. DNA of the CDR3: TGTGCCAGCAGTCACAGGGCGCCTAATGAAAAACTGTTTTTT.

V gene TRBV5-6 combines with J gene TRBJ1-1; 8 nucleotides match TRBD1. Per germline, CDR1 SGHDT and CDR2 YYEEEE. With V trimmed by 0 bases and J by 4 bases, 14 bases remained unmatched. The CDR3 covers 18 residues. The CDR3 reads CASSLVGQGPIWGTEAFF. The DNA of the CDR3 is TGTGCCAGCAGCTTGGTAGGACAGGGTCCGATTTGGGGCACTGAAGCTTTCTTT.

V is TRBV4-1 and J is TRBJ2-3, with 12 bases that match TRBD2. Germline V gives CDR1 MGHRA, CDR2 YSYEKL. The junction had 11 bases not matched to a gene; V was cut back by 4 bases and J by 0 bases. The CDR3 loop spans 19 amino acids. CDR3 in DNA: TGCGCCAGCAGCCCACGCGGGACTAGCGGGTTCACTAGCACAGATACGCAGTATTTT. It translates to CASSPRGTSGFTSTDTQYF.

The chain links TRBV7-2 to TRBJ2-5, with D possibly matching TRBD1 (6 bases). Germline V gives CDR1 SGHTA, CDR2 FQGNSA. The CDR3 is 14 residues long. V lost 2 bases and J lost 0, with 7 bases in between. The CDR3 coding sequence is TGTGCCAGCAGCTTACAGGGGAACCAAGAGACCCAGTACTTC. This translates into CASSLQGNQETQYF.

This rearrangement joins TRBV28 to TRBJ2-7; D not resolved. Germline CDR1 is MDHEN and CDR2 is SYDVKM. CDR3 length: 12 amino acids. The V end lost 2 bases, the J end lost 4 bases, and 6 bases lay between the germline ends. The DNA for the CDR3 is TGTGCCAGCAGTTTACTTATTTACGAGCAGTACTTC. It codes for CASSLLIYEQYF. The full variable domain, in which reference TRBV28 and TRBJ2-7 provide the parts outside the CDR3, is DVKVTQSSRYLVKRTGEKVFLECVQDMDHENMFWYRQDPGLGLRLIYFSYDVKMKEKGDIPEGYSVSREKKERFSLILESASTNQTSMYLCASSLLIYEQYFGPGTRLTVT.

V is TRBV19 and J is TRBJ2-7, with TRBD2 matching over 10 bases. CDR1 is LNHDA, CDR2 SQIVND, per germline (reference sequence). V shed 7 bases, J shed 4 bases, and the junction held 10 bases outside the gene matches. The CDR3 length is 15 residues. CDR3 protein: CASTMRASGRYEQYF. The DNA for the CDR3 is TGTGCCAGTACCATGAGGGCTAGCGGGAGATACGAGCAGTACTTC.

DNA of the CDR3: TGTGCCAGCAGCTTACATCCCTACGAGCAGTACTTC. Translated: CASSLHPYEQYF. The V call is TRBV7-2, the J call TRBJ2-7, with D unresolved. Trimming removed 2 bases at V and 2 bases at J, with 4 bases between. Germline CDR1 reads SGHTA; CDR2 reads FQGNSA. The CDR3 consists of 12 residues.

The V and J genes are TRBV11-2 and TRBJ2-1; TRBD1 agrees at 9 bases. With 0 bases clipped from V and 6 bases from J, the junction kept 9 bases outside the gene matches. There are 17 residues in the CDR3. CDR1 and CDR2 from the germline V gene are SGHAT and FQNNGV. CDR3 bases: TGTGCCAGCAGCTTAGAGCCGGACAGGGGAAAGGCCAATGAGCAGTTCTTC. Protein sequence: CASSLEPDRGKANEQFF.

The chain combines TRBV10-1 with TRBJ2-2, with 9 bases lining up with TRBD1. The CDR3 length is 15 residues. Trimming removed 1 base from V and 5 bases from J; junction bases left unmatched: 2. Germline-derived CDR1 and CDR2 are WNHNN and SYGVQD (reference sequence). In DNA form, the CDR3 reads TGCGCCAGCAGTGAGTGGACAGGGGCAACCGGGGAGCTGTTTTTT. Its translation: CASSEWTGATGELFF.

The V call is TRBV13, the J call TRBJ2-2; D gene ambiguous. The CDR3 loop spans 16 amino acids. Germline CDR1 is PRHDT and CDR2 is FYEKMQ (reference sequence). Trimming took 2 bases from V and 1 from J, leaving 11 bases between them. The CDR3 is CASSLSLQVNTGELFF. CDR3 sequence (DNA): TGTGCCAGCAGCTTATCTCTCCAGGTGAACACCGGGGAGCTGTTTTTT.

The gene calls are TRBV12-5 and TRBJ2-3, with 9 bases fitting TRBD2. Germline V gives CDR1 LGHNT, CDR2 FRNRAP. The CDR3 totals 15 residues. J lost 6 bases, V lost 5 bases, and 9 bases had no gene match. CDR3 in amino acids: CASGPIAGVADTQYF. The CDR3 DNA reads as TGTGCTAGTGGTCCCATAGCGGGAGTGGCGGATACGCAGTATTTT.

In DNA, the CDR3 is TGTGCCAGTAGTACTCCTCCGGGGACAGGGGAGCAAGAGACCCAGTACTTC. It translates to CASSTPPGTGEQETQYF. The chain has TRBV19 and TRBJ2-5; 10 nucleotides align to TRBD1. This CDR3 region has 17 residues. Germline CDR1 LNHDA, CDR2 SQIVND (reference sequence). V trimming: 4 bases; J trimming: 2 bases; junction bases outside the gene matches: 10.

The sample holds one count of this clone. J is TRBJ2-7 and V is TRBV10-3, with 9 bases lining up with TRBD2. V lost 8 bases, J lost 3 bases, and 17 bases stayed unmatched. Germline CDR1 reads ENHRY; CDR2 reads SYGVKD. The CDR3 runs 17 residues. CDR3 in DNA: TGTGCCATCCCCGGAAAAACCTCACTAGCGGGCGTCTACGAGCAGTACTTC. Translation: CAIPGKTSLAGVYEQYF.

The rearrangement joins TRBV2 to TRBJ2-1, with 14 bases fitting TRBD2. CDR3 length: 16 residues. V shed 6 bases and J 3 bases; nucleotides not matched to a gene: 4. Germline V gene sequence: CDR1 SNHLY, CDR2 FYNNEI. In DNA form, the CDR3 reads TGTGCCAGCAGAAGACTAGCGGGAGGGCTCTACAATGAGCAGTTCTTC. As protein: CASRRLAGGLYNEQFF. The variable domain in full, with the rest retrieved from reference TRBV2 and TRBJ2-1, is EPEVTQTPSHQVTQMGQEVILRCVPISNHLYFYWYRQILGQKVEFLVSFYNNEISEKSEIFDDQFSVERPDGSNFTLKIRSTKLEDSAMYFCASRRLAGGLYNEQFFGPGTRLTVL.

The chain is built from TRBV19 and TRBJ2-3; 8 nucleotides align to TRBD2. Germline V gene lookup returns CDR1 LNHDA and CDR2 SQIVND (reference sequence). V trimming: 5 bases; J trimming: 1 base; junction bases outside the gene matches: 11. The CDR3 loop spans 17 amino acids. CDR3 residues: CASSEQSGLAGTDTQYF. CDR3 DNA: TGTGCCAGTAGTGAGCAATCTGGACTAGCCGGCACAGATACGCAGTATTTT.

The chain carries TRBV5-5 and TRBJ1-2; D perhaps matches TRBD1 (5 bases). V was trimmed by 0 bases and J by 7 bases, leaving 16 bases between them. In germline, CDR1 is SGHKS, CDR2 YYEKEE (reference sequence). The CDR3 is 15 residues long. CDR3 sequence (DNA): TGTGCCAGCAGCTTGGGTCGGACATCCCCCCGTGGCTACACCTTC. It specifies CASSLGRTSPRGYTF.

Only a few counts were recorded for this clone. This chain joins TRBV21-1 and TRBJ2-1; TRBD2, the table's D call, was not compared with the DNA. TRBV21-1 is classified as a pseudogene. This CDR3 is built from 17 residues. The CDR3: CASGQKGASGTYNEQFF. CDR3 nucleotides: TGTGCCAGCGGGCAGAAAGGGGCTAGCGGGACCTACAATGAGCAGTTCTTC.